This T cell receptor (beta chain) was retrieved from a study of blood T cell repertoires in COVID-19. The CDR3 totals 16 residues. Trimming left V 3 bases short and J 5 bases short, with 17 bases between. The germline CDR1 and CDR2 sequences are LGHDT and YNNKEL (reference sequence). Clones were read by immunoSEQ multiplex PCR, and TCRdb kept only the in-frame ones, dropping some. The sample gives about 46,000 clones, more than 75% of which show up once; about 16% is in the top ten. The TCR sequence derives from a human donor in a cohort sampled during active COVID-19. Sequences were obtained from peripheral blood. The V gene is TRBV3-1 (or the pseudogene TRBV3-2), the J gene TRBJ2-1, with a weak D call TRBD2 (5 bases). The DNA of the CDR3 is TGTGCCAGCAGCCAGGTGAATCTAGCAACCGACAATGAGCAGTTCTTC. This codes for CASSQVNLATDNEQFF.